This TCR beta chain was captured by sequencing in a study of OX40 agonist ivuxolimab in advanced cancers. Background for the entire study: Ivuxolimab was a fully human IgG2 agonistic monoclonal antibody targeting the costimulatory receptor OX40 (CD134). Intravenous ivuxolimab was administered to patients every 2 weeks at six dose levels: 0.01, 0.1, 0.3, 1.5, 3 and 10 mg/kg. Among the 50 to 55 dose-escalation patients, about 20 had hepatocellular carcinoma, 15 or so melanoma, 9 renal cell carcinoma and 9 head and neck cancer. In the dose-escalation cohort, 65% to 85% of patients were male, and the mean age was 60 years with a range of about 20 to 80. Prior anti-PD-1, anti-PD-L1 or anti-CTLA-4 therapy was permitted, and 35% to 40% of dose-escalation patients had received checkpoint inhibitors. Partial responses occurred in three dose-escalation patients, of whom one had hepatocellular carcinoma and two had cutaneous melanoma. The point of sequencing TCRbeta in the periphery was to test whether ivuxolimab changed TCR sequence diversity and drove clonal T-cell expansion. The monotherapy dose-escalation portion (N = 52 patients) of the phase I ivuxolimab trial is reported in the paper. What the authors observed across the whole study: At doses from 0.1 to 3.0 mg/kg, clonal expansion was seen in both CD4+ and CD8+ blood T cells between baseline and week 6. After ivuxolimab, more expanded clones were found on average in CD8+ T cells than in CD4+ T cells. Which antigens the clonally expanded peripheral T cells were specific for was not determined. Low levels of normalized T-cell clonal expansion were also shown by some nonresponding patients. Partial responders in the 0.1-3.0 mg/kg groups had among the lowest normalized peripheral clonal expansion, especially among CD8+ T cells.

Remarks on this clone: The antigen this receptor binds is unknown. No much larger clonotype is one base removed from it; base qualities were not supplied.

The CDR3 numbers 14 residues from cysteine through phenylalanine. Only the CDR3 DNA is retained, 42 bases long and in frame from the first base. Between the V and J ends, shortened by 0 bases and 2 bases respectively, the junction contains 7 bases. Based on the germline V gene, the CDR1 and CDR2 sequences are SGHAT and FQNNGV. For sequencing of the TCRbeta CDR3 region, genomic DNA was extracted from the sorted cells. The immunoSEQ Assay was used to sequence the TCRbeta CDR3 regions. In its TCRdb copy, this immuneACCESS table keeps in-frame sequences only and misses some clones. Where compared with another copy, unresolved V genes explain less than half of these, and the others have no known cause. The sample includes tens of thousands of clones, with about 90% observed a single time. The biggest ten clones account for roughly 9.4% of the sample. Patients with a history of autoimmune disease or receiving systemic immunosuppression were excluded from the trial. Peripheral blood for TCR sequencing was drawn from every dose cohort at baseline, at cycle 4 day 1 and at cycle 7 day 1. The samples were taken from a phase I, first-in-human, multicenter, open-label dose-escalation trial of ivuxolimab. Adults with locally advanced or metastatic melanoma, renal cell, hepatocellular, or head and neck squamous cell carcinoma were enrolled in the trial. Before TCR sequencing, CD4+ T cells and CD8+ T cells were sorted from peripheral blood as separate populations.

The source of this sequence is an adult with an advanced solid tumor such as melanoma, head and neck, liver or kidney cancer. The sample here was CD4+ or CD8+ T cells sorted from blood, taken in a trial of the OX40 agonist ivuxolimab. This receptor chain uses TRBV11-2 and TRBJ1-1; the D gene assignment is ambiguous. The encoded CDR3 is CASSLESRNTEAFF. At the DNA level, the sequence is TGTGCCAGCAGCTTAGAATCAAGAAACACTGAAGCTTTCTTT.